The rows below give T cell receptor beta chains drawn from one sample of a study of blood T cell repertoires in COVID-19. TCRdb keeps only in-frame clones here, not all; method: immunoSEQ multiplex PCR. Here the sample spans 150,000 to 170,000 clones, approximately 79% being singletons. Sequences were obtained from PBMCs or T cells enriched from blood (not recorded which). These receptors were taken from a man aged 50-59 years who had recovered from COVID-19. The CDR3 runs from the conserved cysteine through the conserved F or W. Fields, in order: clone size, J gene, V gene, D gene, CDR3 protein, CDR3 DNA. The D gene is left open where the match is weak. The listing skips clone size in some rows; elsewhere it reads once, few, many or a size class.

.	TRBJ1-1	TRBV27	.	CASARSAGGVTEAFF	TGTGCCAGCGCACGCTCCGCTGGGGGGGTTACTGAAGCTTTCTTT
.	TRBJ2-2	TRBV3-1/TRBV3-2	TRBD2	CASSQEDPWTSGGAADTGELFF	TGTGCCAGCAGCCAAGAAGATCCTTGGACTAGCGGGGGGGCCGCGGACACCGGGGAGCTGTTTTTT
.	TRBJ1-1	TRBV5-1	.	CASSLGEGDTEAFF	TGCGCCAGCAGCTTGGGAGAGGGGGACACTGAAGCTTTCTTT
.	TRBJ1-5	TRBV2	TRBD1	CASSEGDRWPNQPQHF	TGTGCCAGCAGTGAAGGGGACAGGTGGCCCAATCAGCCCCAGCATTTT
.	TRBJ2-7	TRBV7-9	.	CASSLGGEKYF	TGTGCCAGCAGCTTAGGAGGCGAAAAGTACTTC
.	TRBJ1-2	TRBV6-5	.	CASSNDGFYGYTF	TGTGCCAGCAGTAACGACGGGTTCTATGGCTACACCTTC
.	TRBJ2-2	TRBV14	TRBD1	CASSRDRVPGELFF	TGTGCCAGCAGCCGAGACAGGGTGCCCGGGGAGCTGTTTTTT
few	TRBJ2-1	TRBV4-1	TRBD2	CASSTPPLAGGPTGNEQFF	TGCGCCAGCAGCACGCCACCTTTAGCGGGGGGGCCGACGGGCAATGAGCAGTTCTTC
.	TRBJ1-5	TRBV15	.	CATSKGEPGQPQHF	TGTGCCACCAGTAAGGGGGAGCCTGGTCAGCCCCAGCATTTT
.	TRBJ1-2	TRBV12-3/TRBV12-4	TRBD1	CASSRDRGYGYTF	TGTGCCAGCAGCCGAGACAGGGGCTATGGCTACACCTTC
.	TRBJ2-1	TRBV20-1	TRBD2	CSASLLAGARYNEQFF	TGCAGTGCTAGTCTGCTAGCGGGGGCCAGATACAATGAGCAGTTCTTC